This T cell receptor beta chain was recovered during a study of T cell clonality in common variable immunodeficiency. Notes on the study in general: TCRbeta clonality was increased in CVID versus healthy controls. In common variable immunodeficiency, TCR beta chains reportedly carried fewer deletions and N-nucleotide insertions. Compared with controls, CVID subjects had fewer shared TCRbeta clones.

No CVID subject was ill or on immunomodulatory drugs when sampled. CDR1 is DFQATT, CDR2 SNEGSKA, per germline (reference sequence). The CDR3 has 14 amino acids. Trimming cost V 2 bases and J 0 bases, with 8 bases left between them. A word on this clone: The antigen remains undetermined. The DNA ends 3 residues before the CDR3 does, and the rest of the CDR3 is filled in from the germline J gene.

The protocol was immunoSEQ multiplex PCR, while the TCRdb copy is restricted to in-frame clones and leaves out a portion. The sample holds just over 20,000 clones, and no clone turns up only once. The sequence was obtained from a human donor with common variable immunodeficiency. Specimen: peripheral blood mononuclear cells. V is TRBV20-1 and J is TRBJ1-5; unclear D gene. CDR3 region: CSARKEGSNQPQHF. The part of the CDR3 DNA that was read is TGCAGTGCTAGAAAGGAGGGTAGCAATCAGCCC.